What follows describes a single T cell receptor (beta chain). Its antigen is currently unknown. Sample time point: 2015-2016 season, 7 days after influenza vaccination. The assay was immunoSEQ multiplex PCR, and TCRdb's table has in-frame clones only and misses some. Of approximately 6,800 clones in the sample, around four fifths were seen once. This entry belongs to a study of follicular helper T cells after annual influenza vaccination. Overall study results and limits: Day 7 ICOS+CD38+ clones later appeared mostly in ICOS-CD38- cTfh.

The V gene's germline CDR1 is MDHEN and CDR2 SYDVKM. The CDR3 is 15 residues long. V shed 5 bases and J shed 1 base, with 14 bases lying between them. The sequenced sample was CXCR5- memory CD4+ T cells sorted from blood, obtained 7 days after influenza vaccination. This chain uses TRBV28 with TRBJ2-5, with D possibly TRBD1 on 6 matching bases. The sequence came from an adult who received the influenza vaccine. CDR3 in DNA: TGTGCCAGCAGTAACAACAGGGATTTCCAAGAGACCCAGTACTTC. Translated: CASSNNRDFQETQYF.